This TCR beta chain was identified during a study of CD8 T cells in Susac syndrome. Background on the study: When their blood was taken, patients with Susac syndrome were therapy-naive, taking corticosteroids, or taking intravenous immunoglobulin alone.

With random hexamers, 0.5 to 1 ug RNA was reverse transcribed. An immunoSEQ multiplex PCR amplified TCR beta CDR3 over 54 Vbeta and 13 Jbeta. TCRdb re-derived calls from the immunoSEQ multiplex PCR reads in MiXCR, one entry per CDR3 protein. The sample carries 200,000 to 300,000 distinct CDR3 sequences, 90% to 96% recorded once. Whole-study results and caveats: The TCR sequencing and HLA analysis in the study involved a relatively small number of individuals, as the study acknowledged.

The CD8+ and CD4+ T cells were negatively isolated, with the TEMRA cells enriched by FACS. On this clonotype: What it binds is not known.

The receptor comes from a human donor with Susac syndrome. The sample taken for sequencing was CD4+ T cells from PBMCs.

The DNA for the CDR3 is TGTGCCAGCAGTTTAGTCGGACTAGCGGGAGGTAGGACAGATACGCAGTATTTT. It specifies CASSLVGLAGGRTDTQYF. The chain recombines TRBV28 with TRBJ2-3, with TRBD2 matching 14 bases. CDR3 length: 18 amino acids. CDR1 and CDR2 from the germline V gene are MDHEN and SYDVKM. Losses at the gene ends were 2 bases for V and 3 bases for J; bases not matched to a gene: 7.